The 30 T cell receptor beta chains given below trace back to one sample, sequenced in a study of cytomegalovirus exposure and HLA in healthy donors. The study ran its PCR with 60 Vbeta and 13 Jbeta primers. Some clones are missing from TCRdb's copy, which holds only in-frame ones; the method was immunoSEQ multiplex PCR. This table has 250,000 or so clones, roughly 84% appearing once. Material for sequencing was PBMCs. The origin of the receptors is a human donor in good health.

The gene calls are TRBV29-1 and TRBJ2-7, with 7 nucleotides matching TRBD2. The CDR3 totals 15 residues. V was pared by 0 bases and J by 4 bases, with 9 bases of the junction left unmatched. CDR1 is SQVTM, CDR2 ANQGSEA, per germline. CDR3 bases: TGCAGCGTTGAAGATCAAGAGACTAGCAGATACGAGCAGTACTTC. Protein sequence: CSVEDQETSRYEQYF.

The genes are TRBV11-1 and TRBJ2-1; 14 bases fit TRBD2. This CDR3 is 16 amino acids long. Trimming took 6 bases from V and 0 from J; bases not matched to a gene: 1. Per germline, CDR1 SGHAT and CDR2 FQDESV (reference sequence). CDR3 in DNA: TGTGCCAGCAGGGGACTAGCGGGAGACTCCTACAATGAGCAGTTCTTC. It is translated as CASRGLAGDSYNEQFF.

This clone occurred once. The chain combines TRBV6-6 with TRBJ1-6, with D unresolved. Germline V CDR1 and CDR2: MNHNY, SVGAGI (reference sequence). CDR3 length: 12 residues. With 6 bases removed from V and 8 bases from J, the gap between germline ends came to 8 bases. Here the CDR3 reads CASSGLDSPLHF. DNA of the CDR3: TGTGCCAGCAGCGGGTTGGATTCACCCCTCCACTTT.

The chain recombines TRBV5-1 with TRBJ2-1; 11 nucleotides line up with TRBD2. Germline CDR1 reads SGHRS; CDR2 reads YFSETQ. The V segment lost 3 bases and the J segment 1 base; nucleotides outside the gene matches: 12. The CDR3 consists of 19 residues. The chain's CDR3 is CASSSLASGGPGSYNEQFF. The DNA of the CDR3 is TGCGCCAGCAGCTCCCTGGCTAGCGGGGGGCCAGGGTCCTACAATGAGCAGTTCTTC.

This rearrangement joins TRBV5-1 to TRBJ2-7, with D maybe TRBD2 (5 bases). Deletions cut 4 bases from V and 2 bases from J, with 16 bases between. In germline, CDR1 is SGHRS, CDR2 YFSETQ. This CDR3 region has 15 residues. The DNA of the CDR3 is TGCGCCAGCAGCCCATCCCTGCCCGGGGCCTACGAGCAGTACTTC. Encoded protein: CASSPSLPGAYEQYF.

The chain couples TRBV30 to TRBJ2-1, with 8 bases aligning to TRBD2. The junction had 13 bases not matched to a gene; V was cut back by 2 bases and J by 4 bases. From germline, CDR1 is GTSNPN and CDR2 SVGIG (reference sequence). The CDR3 is 17 amino acids. CDR3 protein: CAWSTLRREGGYNEQFF. In nucleotides, the CDR3 is TGTGCCTGGAGTACCCTCCGCCGGGAGGGGGGTTACAATGAGCAGTTCTTC. The entire variable domain, with the rest obtained from reference TRBV30 and TRBJ2-1, is as follows: SQTIHQWPATLVQPVGSPLSLECTVEGTSNPNLYWYRQAAGRGLQLLFYSVGIGQISSEVPQNLSASRPQDRQFILSSKKLLLSDSGFYLCAWSTLRREGGYNEQFFGPGTRLTVL.

This rearrangement joins TRBV28 to TRBJ2-3, with 9 positions matching TRBD1. CDR3 length equals 16 residues. V shed 6 bases, J shed 3 bases, and the junction held 10 bases outside the gene matches. Germline CDR1 is MDHEN and CDR2 is SYDVKM. CDR3 bases: TGTGCCAGCAGCCAGATTAGGACAGGGGAGACAGATACGCAGTATTTT. Translated, it gives CASSQIRTGETDTQYF.

The J gene is TRBJ2-7, the V gene TRBV7-2, with 12 bases fitting TRBD2. The J segment lost 5 bases and the V segment lost 3 bases, leaving 8 bases of the junction unmatched. Germline CDR1 and CDR2: SGHTA and FQGNSA. This CDR3 has 16 amino acids. DNA for the CDR3: TGTGCCAGCAGCTTTACCCGGACTAGCGGGATGCACGAGCAGTACTTC. Its protein product is CASSFTRTSGMHEQYF. The full variable domain, in which reference TRBV7-2 and TRBJ2-7 provide the parts outside the CDR3, is GAGVSQSPSNKVTEKGKDVELRCDPISGHTALYWYRQSLGQGLEFLIYFQGNSAPDKSGLPSDRFSAERTGGSVSTLTIQRTQQEDSAVYLCASSFTRTSGMHEQYFGPGTRLTVT.

The V gene is TRBV29-1, the J gene TRBJ2-1; perhaps TRBD1 as D (6 bases). Germline values: CDR1 SQVTM, CDR2 ANQGSEA. Deletions cut 7 bases from V and 8 bases from J, with 21 bases between. The CDR3 extends over 14 amino acids. CDR3 nucleotides: TGCAGCGGCCTGACAGGAAGATCTTCCCATGAGCAGTTCTTC. Amino acid sequence: CSGLTGRSSHEQFF.

The chain has TRBV2 and TRBJ2-7; D may be TRBD1 (6 bases). In germline, CDR1 is SNHLY, CDR2 FYNNEI. This CDR3 spans 16 amino acids. V lost 0 bases to trimming and J lost 4 bases, with 16 bases between them. CDR3: CASSEALTGNGYEQYF. CDR3 sequence (DNA): TGTGCCAGCAGTGAAGCGCTTACAGGGAACGGGTACGAGCAGTACTTC.

The genes are TRBV4-1 and TRBJ2-7; 15 bases match TRBD2. The CDR3 runs to 16 residues. V shed 4 bases and J 2 bases; nucleotides not matched to a gene: 3. CDR1 and CDR2 (germline): MGHRA, YSYEKL. The CDR3 DNA reads TGCGCCAGCAGCCCGGGACTAGCGGGAGGTGCCTACGAGCAGTACTTC. Its translation: CASSPGLAGGAYEQYF.

The CDR3 DNA reads TGCGCCAGCAGCCCCGTTACAGGCCCTGGGGCCAACGTCCTGACTTTC. Its protein product is CASSPVTGPGANVLTF. The chain uses TRBV5-1 and TRBJ2-6, with a weak D call TRBD1 (5 bases). The CDR3 length is 16 residues. The germline gives CDR1 SGHRS, CDR2 YFSETQ. The germline V and J ends were trimmed by 4 bases and 2 bases, with 13 bases remaining between them.

This clone has just one count. The chain links TRBV11-2 to TRBJ2-3; D unclear. V lost 5 bases, J lost 1 base, and 16 bases lay in between. This CDR3 region has 16 residues. CDR1 is SGHAT and CDR2 is FQNNGV in the germline V gene. The DNA for the CDR3 is TGTGCCAGCAGCCGTGCCCAAGCCTATCGCACAGATACGCAGTATTTT. Translation: CASSRAQAYRTDTQYF.

The rearrangement links TRBV18 to TRBJ2-7; 11 bases fit TRBD2. This CDR3 comprises 17 residues. The germline V gene has CDR1 KGHSH and CDR2 LQKENI. V lost 2 bases, J lost 7 bases, and 13 bases stayed unmatched. Here the CDR3 reads CASSPYGSGRARDEQYF. For the CDR3, the DNA is TGTGCCAGCTCACCATATGGTAGCGGGAGGGCGCGCGATGAGCAGTACTTC.

V gene TRBV7-9 combines with J gene TRBJ1-2; D remains unclear. V was shortened by 0 bases and J by 6 bases, with 20 bases between the two germline ends. CDR1 and CDR2 from the germline V gene are SEHNR and FQNEAQ (reference sequence). CDR3 length: 17 residues. The CDR3 DNA follows: TGTGCCAGCAGCTTAGCGCGGCTAGTCCGGGATACGGATGGCTACACCTTC. This translates into CASSLARLVRDTDGYTF.

The chain is built from TRBV7-3 and TRBJ1-2; D unresolved. The CDR3 is 13 amino acids. From germline, CDR1 is SGHTA and CDR2 FQGTGA. The V gene lost 1 base and the J gene lost 8 bases, with 11 bases spanning the gap. The CDR3 DNA follows: TGTGCCAGCAGCTTAAGGGGAGACTCCGGCTACACCTTC. Its protein product is CASSLRGDSGYTF.

In this sample, this clone turned up once. This chain links TRBV28 with TRBJ1-5, with 7 positions matching TRBD1. V dropped 6 bases and J dropped 6; count of bases not matched to a gene: 11. This CDR3 spans 15 amino acids. The germline V gene has CDR1 MDHEN and CDR2 SYDVKM. CDR3 amino acids: CASSVPRGRVQPQHF. In nucleotides, the CDR3 is TGTGCCAGCAGCGTACCGAGGGGGCGCGTTCAGCCCCAGCATTTT.

This clone was observed a single time. The chain has TRBV19 and TRBJ1-4; 10 bases map to TRBD1. V lost 11 bases to trimming and J lost 7 bases; unmatched junction nucleotides: 7. CDR3 length: 13 amino acids. In germline, CDR1 is LNHDA, CDR2 SQIVND (reference sequence). CDR3 sequence (DNA): TGTGCCGCCCGACAGGGGGCGCTTGAAAAACTGTTTTTT. It is translated as CAARQGALEKLFF.

V usage is TRBV10-1 and J usage is TRBJ1-1; possibly TRBD1 for D (6 bases). The V end was cut by 4 bases, the J end by 4 bases, with 10 bases between. CDR1 and CDR2 from the germline V gene are WNHNN and SYGVQD (reference sequence). The length of the CDR3 is 13 residues. As DNA, the CDR3 is TGCGCCAGCAGTGCGGGGGGCCCCACTGAAGCTTTCTTT. Translation gives CASSAGGPTEAFF.

J is TRBJ2-1 and V is TRBV9; the D gene is possibly TRBD2 (6 bases). CDR3 length: 13 amino acids. The V and J ends lost 2 bases and 9 bases respectively, with 12 bases between them. CDR1 is SGDLS and CDR2 is YYNGEE in the germline V gene. CDR3 coding DNA: TGTGCCAGCAGCGTGGGACTCGGATCTGAGCAGTTCTTC. Its translation is CASSVGLGSEQFF.

The rearrangement links TRBV19 to TRBJ2-1; D is possibly TRBD2 (5 bases). CDR3 length: 16 amino acids. Germline assignment: CDR1 LNHDA and CDR2 SQIVND (reference sequence). Trimming cost V 6 bases and J 2 bases, with 17 bases left between them. The CDR3 reads CASRRLGSQTYNEQFF. The DNA for the CDR3 is TGTGCCAGTAGGCGGTTGGGGAGCCAGACCTACAATGAGCAGTTCTTC.

Concerning this clone itself: The junction differs from germline at one of its ends, possibly a read error. The chain has TRBV4-3 and TRBJ2-7; D not resolved. Germline V gene data show CDR1 as LGHNA and CDR2 as YSLEER. The CDR3 totals 14 residues. CDR3 DNA sequence: TGCGCCAGCAGCCAAGATCGTTTCTCCGACGAGCAGTACTTC. Its protein product is CASSQDRFSDEQYF.

The CDR3 DNA reads as TGTGCCAGTAGGGGGAAGGACCGGGACACCTATTTCACAGATACGCAGTATTTT. It yields the protein CASRGKDRDTYFTDTQYF. The chain carries TRBV19 and TRBJ2-3; D is possibly TRBD1 (6 bases). The V gene's germline CDR1 is LNHDA and CDR2 SQIVND (reference sequence). The CDR3 extends over 18 amino acids. The V end was cut by 6 bases, the J end by 2 bases, with 24 bases between. Together with reference TRBV19 and TRBJ2-3, the CDR3 gives the full variable domain: DGGITQSPKYLFRKEGQNVTLSCEQNLNHDAMYWYRQDPGQGLRLIYYSQIVNDFQKGDIAEGYSVSREKKESFPLTVTSAQKNPTAFYLCASRGKDRDTYFTDTQYFGPGTRLTVL.

This clone is a singleton in its sample. The J gene is TRBJ1-5, the V gene TRBV27; 8 nucleotides align to TRBD1. This CDR3 comprises 16 residues. Germline-derived CDR1 and CDR2 are MNHEY and SMNVEV (reference sequence). Unmatched junction bases numbered 7, after V lost 5 bases and J lost 1 base. This CDR3 is CASSPITGGSNQPQHF. CDR3 nucleotide sequence: TGTGCCAGCAGTCCCATTACAGGGGGAAGCAATCAGCCCCAGCATTTT.

V and J are TRBV15 and TRBJ1-1; D is unresolved. The V gene lost 0 bases and the J gene lost 12 bases, with 8 bases spanning the gap. This CDR3 region has 11 residues. The germline V gene has CDR1 LNHNV and CDR2 YYDKDF (reference sequence). The CDR3 nucleotides are TGTGCCACCAGCAGAGAACAGTGGACTTTCTTT. It yields the protein CATSREQWTFF.

This clone was seen only once. This rearrangement joins TRBV7-6 to TRBJ1-5; 10 positions match TRBD1. The V gene end was trimmed by 5 bases and the J gene end by 9 bases; junction bases not matched to a gene: 10. CDR1 SGHVS and CDR2 FNYEAQ come from the germline V gene. The CDR3 extends over 15 amino acids. The CDR3 loop is CASSLTGQGGGPQHF. The CDR3 DNA follows: TGTGCCAGCAGCCTAACAGGACAGGGGGGAGGGCCCCAGCATTTT.

The rearrangement uses TRBV7-9 and TRBJ1-2; no definite D call. Germline CDR1 reads SEHNR; CDR2 reads FQNEAQ (reference sequence). This CDR3 has 17 residues. V was clipped by 3 bases and J by 3 bases, with 20 bases between them. CDR3 protein: CASSLGRGRRVDYGYTF. As DNA, the CDR3 is TGTGCCAGCAGCTTGGGAAGAGGGCGAAGGGTGGACTATGGCTACACCTTC.

The chain combines TRBV25-1 with TRBJ1-2; possibly TRBD1 for D (6 bases). This CDR3 spans 15 amino acids. Trimming took 8 bases from V and 4 from J, leaving 20 bases between them. CDR1 MGHDK and CDR2 SYGVNS come from the germline V gene. The CDR3 DNA sequence: TGTGCCAGCCGAAATGACAGGAGTGGTGTCTATGGCTACACCTTC. The encoded protein is CASRNDRSGVYGYTF.

J is TRBJ2-1 and V is TRBV29-1; 7 positions match TRBD2. CDR1 is SQVTM and CDR2 is ANQGSEA in the germline V gene. This CDR3 region has 14 residues. V shed 7 bases, J shed 4 bases, and the junction held 10 bases outside the gene matches. This CDR3 reads CSGRAAGDYNEQFF. The CDR3 bases are TGCAGCGGAAGAGCGGCGGGGGATTACAATGAGCAGTTCTTC.

V gene TRBV28 combines with J gene TRBJ2-1, with TRBD2 matching 7 bases. The V gene end was trimmed by 7 bases and the J gene end by 7 bases; junction bases not matched to a gene: 13. CDR1 MDHEN and CDR2 SYDVKM come from the germline V gene. The CDR3 totals 15 residues. The CDR3 reads CASKISASGYNEQFF. CDR3 nucleotide sequence: TGTGCCAGCAAAATCAGCGCTAGCGGCTATAATGAGCAGTTCTTC.